This entry is about one T cell receptor beta chain. Other DNA sequences of this sample code for an identical CDR3. Trimming left V 5 bases short and J 1 base short, with 5 bases between. This CDR3 has 12 residues. From germline, CDR1 is SEHNR and CDR2 FQNEAQ (reference sequence). This record belongs to a study of blood T cell repertoires in COVID-19. Turning to the study itself: Acute-phase and convalescent COVID-19 samples originated in the United States, Italy and Spain.

In terms of age and location, participants ranged from about 18 to 89 years and lived in about 25 US areas. Authors' processing steps: Reference gene primers were amplified, and this amplification served to estimate nucleated cell counts. Assay used: immunoSEQ multiplex PCR; TCRdb lists only in-frame clones, some missing. D and trimming were read from the DNA, whereas the V and J calls and clone size are those reported in that table. Among approximately 230,000 clones, just under 85% were seen once, and the ten largest hold over 14%. The genes are TRBV7-9 and TRBJ1-1; D gene unclear. Sequencing was carried out using PBMCs or T cells enriched from blood (not recorded which). The TCR comes from a man between 40 and 49 years old who had recovered from COVID-19. The DNA of the CDR3 is TGTGCCAGCAGCCAAAAGAACACTGAAGCTTTCTTT. Protein: CASSQKNTEAFF.